This TCR beta chain was documented in a study of OX40 agonist ivuxolimab in advanced cancers. Regarding this clone: No antigen is known for it.

Assay used: immunoSEQ multiplex PCR; TCRdb lists only in-frame clones, some missing. This sample yields roughly 61,000 clones, of which 65% to 90% are seen a single time; around 0.6% belongs to the top ten. Findings and caveats of the study: Expanded peripheral T-cell antigen specificity went undetermined. Among the least clonally expanded were partial responders at 0.1-3.0 mg/kg. Relative to CD4+, CD8+ T cells held more expanded clones on average.

Germline V gene sequence: CDR1 MNHEY, CDR2 SVGAGI. The CDR3 runs 13 residues. The germline V and J ends were trimmed by 5 bases and 6 bases, with 10 bases remaining between them. The gene calls are TRBV6-5 and TRBJ2-2, with D hard to call. This sample comprised CD4+ or CD8+ T cells sorted from blood, obtained in a trial of the OX40 agonist ivuxolimab. The TCR sequence derives from an adult with an advanced solid tumor such as melanoma, head and neck, liver or kidney cancer. This CDR3 is CASSDQAPGELFF. CDR3 bases: TGTGCCAGCAGTGACCAGGCCCCCGGGGAGCTGTTTTTT.